The TCR beta chain under discussion was sequenced for a study of spatial heterogeneity in lung cancer. Study results and caveats: Expanded intratumoral alpha and beta TCR counts tracked tumor mutation counts.

Germline V lookup: CDR1 SGHDT, CDR2 YYEEEE. Trimming cost V 2 bases and J 7 bases, with 7 bases left between them. The CDR3 runs to 12 residues. Carried by each TCR cDNA molecule was a unique molecular identifier. TCRdb redid the calling of the 5' RACE reads with MiXCR, one entry per CDR3 protein. The sample carries 800 to 1,000 distinct CDR3 sequences, over 12% recorded once. This clonotype is labeled as medium-sized. Its cognate antigen is unknown. The time point denotes: sample taken at primary tumor resection. The donors comprised 70 to 85 untreated early-stage non-small cell lung cancer patients. The source of this sequence is a female donor with early-stage non-small cell lung cancer. The chain uses TRBV5-6 and TRBJ1-5; D ambiguous. The sequenced sample was lung tumor tissue, obtained at surgery. CDR3 region: CASSFAAQPQHF. CDR3 in DNA: TGTGCCAGCAGCTTCGCGGCCCAGCCCCAGCATTTT.